The 31 T cell receptor beta chains reported below all come from one sample, sequenced in a study of Graves' ophthalmopathy and Graves' hyperthyroidism (dated by TCRdb to 2016 to 2018). Sequenced on an Illumina HiSeq 2000. For repertoire sequencing, the TCR beta CDR3 regions were amplified from RNA transcripts. The first round of RT-PCR was done with HTBI primers and the Qiagen OneStep RT-PCR kit, and was followed by a second round of multiplex PCR, then size selection and purification. TCRdb ran its own pipeline on the public reads, namely fastp trimming at Q25 and MiXCR clone calling, and kept in-frame beta chains. Identical CDR3 protein sequences are pooled into one entry, listed with their most common genes and DNA. This sample gives roughly 1.1 million distinct CDR3 sequences in total; less than 45% of them show up just once. Roughly 11% of the sample belongs to the ten largest clones. The sequencing input was peripheral blood or thyroid tissue (not recorded which). All receptors come from an adult man with Graves' hyperthyroidism.

The table lists this clonotype with a few counts. A much larger clone is a single base away; this may be a read error. The chain has TRBV19 and TRBJ1-1; D uncertain. From germline, CDR1 is LNHDA and CDR2 SQIVND (reference sequence). Deletions cut 11 bases from V and 1 base from J, with 8 bases between. CDR3 length: 11 amino acids. This CDR3 reads CAGKENTEAFF. The CDR3 nucleotides are TGTGCCGGTAAGGAGAACACTGAAGCTTTCTTT.

This clonotype has more than one count but fewer than ten. The gene calls are TRBV7-3 and TRBJ1-2, with a possible D match to TRBD1 (5 bases). Germline CDR1 reads SGHTA; CDR2 reads FQGTGA. The CDR3 is 13 residues long. V shed 7 bases and J shed 5 bases, with 14 bases lying between them. CDR3 in amino acids: CASIPQGAYGYTF. For the CDR3, the DNA is TGTGCCAGCATCCCTCAGGGTGCTTATGGCTACACCTTC. The entire variable domain, with the rest obtained from reference TRBV7-3 and TRBJ1-2, is as follows: GAGVSQTPSNKVTEKGKYVELRCDPISGHTALYWYRQSLGQGPEFLIYFQGTGAADDSGLPNDRFFAVRPEGSVSTLKIQRTERGDSAVYLCASIPQGAYGYTFGSGTRLTVV.

This clonotype was picked up a small number of times. The chain uses TRBV4-1 and TRBJ2-5; TRBD2 agrees at 8 bases. Germline-derived CDR1 and CDR2 are MGHRA and YSYEKL. The trim removed 0 bases at V and 5 bases at J, leaving 5 bases unmatched. This CDR3 spans 15 amino acids. This chain's CDR3 is CASSQDGTSLETQYF. CDR3 coding DNA: TGCGCCAGCAGCCAAGATGGGACTAGTCTGGAGACCCAGTACTTC.

This clonotype has only a few counts. The gene calls are TRBV5-8 and TRBJ2-5, with 10 bases that match TRBD1. The trim removed 4 bases at V and 2 bases at J, leaving 11 bases unmatched. CDR1 and CDR2 (germline): SGHTS, YDEGEE. This CDR3 spans 17 amino acids. The CDR3 loop is CASSDPGQGPKQETQYF. DNA of the CDR3: TGTGCCAGCAGCGACCCGGGACAGGGGCCGAAGCAAGAGACCCAGTACTTC.

This clonotype was detected ten times or more. The V gene is TRBV7-6, the J gene TRBJ2-2; D perhaps matches TRBD1 (6 bases). The V end lost 6 bases, the J end lost 7 bases, and 12 bases lay between the germline ends. Germline-derived CDR1 and CDR2 are SGHVS and FNYEAQ. The CDR3 is 13 amino acids. CDR3 sequence: CASRGTGNGELFF. The CDR3 nucleotides read TGTGCCAGCAGAGGTACAGGGAACGGGGAGCTGTTTTTT.

V is TRBV5-1 and J is TRBJ1-6; 10 nucleotides agree with TRBD1. The CDR3 extends over 15 amino acids. Germline trimming cut 4 bases from V and 6 bases from J; bases unmatched to any gene: 4. CDR1 is SGHRS and CDR2 is YFSETQ in the germline V gene. The DNA for the CDR3 is TGCGCCAGCAGCAGGGACAGGGGCGGTAATTCACCCCTCCACTTT. This encodes CASSRDRGGNSPLHF.

This clonotype was found a few times. The chain couples TRBV12-3 or TRBV12-4 to TRBJ2-7; maybe TRBD1 (6 bases). The CDR3 consists of 15 residues. Trimming took off 5 bases at V and 2 bases at J, with 16 bases between the two ends. The CDR3 DNA follows: TGTGCCAGCAGTGATGGGGGCGGGCACGCCTACGAGCAGTACTTC. Protein sequence: CASSDGGGHAYEQYF.

The gene calls are TRBV29-1 and TRBJ1-2, with D unclear. The CDR3 sequence is 12 residues long. Trimming took off 5 bases at V and 2 bases at J, with 9 bases between the two ends. In germline, CDR1 is SQVTM, CDR2 ANQGSEA. The CDR3 DNA follows: TGCAGCGTTTGGAGGACCAACTATGGCTACACCTTC. This codes for CSVWRTNYGYTF.

The CDR3 nucleotides read TGTGCCAGCAGCAAAGACAAATTCTACGAGCAGTACTTC. Amino acid sequence: CASSKDKFYEQYF. The chain couples TRBV7-9 to TRBJ2-7; D remains ambiguous. The V and J ends lost 5 bases and 3 bases respectively, with 11 bases between them. CDR1 and CDR2 from the germline V gene are SEHNR and FQNEAQ (reference sequence). This CDR3 contains 13 residues.

The sample holds many counts of this clonotype. This chain uses TRBV7-8 with TRBJ2-7; D is possibly TRBD2 (6 bases). Germline V CDR1 and CDR2: SGHVS, FQNEAQ. CDR3 length: 14 residues. The V end lost 1 base, the J end lost 4 bases, and 11 bases lay between the germline ends. Here the CDR3 DNA reads TGTGCCAGCAGCTTAGAACAGACTAGATACGAGCAGTACTTC. Amino acid sequence: CASSLEQTRYEQYF. Variable domain in full (rest from reference TRBV7-8 and TRBJ2-7): GAGVSQSPRYKVAKRGQDVALRCDPISGHVSLFWYQQALGQGPEFLTYFQNEAQLDKSGLPSDRFFAERPEGSVSTLKIQRTQQEDSAVYLCASSLEQTRYEQYFGPGTRLTVT.

Many counts were recorded for this clonotype. This sequence joins TRBV2 and TRBJ2-7; 7 nucleotides align to TRBD1. CDR3 length: 16 amino acids. The J segment lost 1 base and the V segment lost 7 bases, leaving 13 bases of the junction unmatched. Germline assignment: CDR1 SNHLY and CDR2 FYNNEI. As DNA, the CDR3 is TGTGCCAGCACTTGGCCGGCACAGGGGCCATCCTACGAGCAGTACTTC. Translated, it gives CASTWPAQGPSYEQYF.

The chain has TRBV7-2 and TRBJ1-5; TRBD1 matches 8 bases. Germline lookup yields CDR1 SGHTA and CDR2 FQGNSA. V trimming: 1 base; J trimming: 7 bases; junction bases outside the gene matches: 3. CDR3 length: 14 amino acids. Written as DNA, the CDR3 is TGTGCCAGCAGCTTAGAACAGGGGGGGCAGCCCCAGCATTTT. Its protein is CASSLEQGGQPQHF.

This clonotype was picked up a small number of times. The CDR3 loop reads CAISELWTSTDTQYF. The DNA for the CDR3 is TGTGCCATCAGTGAGCTTTGGACTAGCACAGATACGCAGTATTTT. The chain joins TRBV10-3 to TRBJ2-3, with a weak D call TRBD2 (5 bases). The V end was cut by 2 bases, the J end by 0 bases, with 9 bases between. The germline gives CDR1 ENHRY, CDR2 SYGVKD. The CDR3 covers 15 residues.

This clonotype was recorded many times. DNA for the CDR3: TGCAGCGTGCGGGACGGAGGTGTAGTGGGTGGCTACACCTTC. Translated, it gives CSVRDGGVVGGYTF. This rearrangement joins TRBV29-1 to TRBJ1-2, with D perhaps TRBD1 (5 bases). CDR3 length equals 14 residues. Germline CDR1 SQVTM, CDR2 ANQGSEA. Trimming took off 6 bases at V and 7 bases at J, with 21 bases between the two ends.

This clonotype has a handful of counts. The chain employs TRBV5-1 and TRBJ1-2, with D tentatively TRBD1 (6 bases). The CDR3 covers 14 residues. The germline V gene encodes CDR1 SGHRS and CDR2 YFSETQ. The V end lost 2 bases, the J end lost 5 bases, and 13 bases lay between the germline ends. The CDR3 coding sequence is TGCGCCAGCAGCTTTCCAGGGGAAGTTTATGGCTACACCTTC. Translation gives CASSFPGEVYGYTF. Full variable domain (outside the CDR3, taken from reference TRBV5-1 and TRBJ1-2): KAGVTQTPRYLIKTRGQQVTLSCSPISGHRSVSWYQQTPGQGLQFLFEYFSETQRNKGNFPGRFSGRQFSNSRSEMNVSTLELGDSALYLCASSFPGEVYGYTFGSGTRLTVV.

Ten or more counts support this clonotype. The genes are TRBV3-1 and TRBJ2-2; D is uncertain. V was shortened by 5 bases and J by 7 bases, with 8 bases between the two germline ends. The CDR3 has 12 residues. The germline V gene has CDR1 LGHDT and CDR2 YNNKEL (reference sequence). CDR3 in DNA: TGTGCCAGCAGCGATAGCCTCGGGGAGCTGTTTTTT. This sequence encodes CASSDSLGELFF.

Points on this clonotype: In this CDR3 the conserved last residue, phenylalanine or tryptophan, is missing, so a read error is likely. The CDR3 DNA is TGTGCCAGCAGCAGGGGCGGCAATCAGCCCCAGCATCTT. Translated: CASSRGGNQPQHL. The genes are TRBV6-5 and TRBJ1-5; possible D gene TRBD1, 6 bases. The ends were cut back, 6 bases at V and 2 bases at J, with 8 bases in the middle. CDR1 MNHEY and CDR2 SVGAGI come from the germline V gene. This CDR3 has 13 amino acids.

This clonotype was found many times. The chain carries TRBV7-2 and TRBJ2-7, with unresolved D. This CDR3 has 12 residues. The germline V gene has CDR1 SGHTA and CDR2 FQGNSA. Trimming pared 1 base from V and 3 bases from J, leaving 4 bases between. CDR3 amino acids: CASSLVVYEQYF. The CDR3 bases are TGTGCCAGCAGCTTAGTGGTCTACGAGCAGTACTTC.

About this clonotype itself: Possible read error: a much larger clone is one base away. The chain carries TRBV10-3 and TRBJ1-2, with 7 bases identical to TRBD1. V lost 2 bases to trimming and J lost 5 bases; unmatched junction nucleotides: 8. Germline V gene sequence: CDR1 ENHRY, CDR2 SYGVKD. The CDR3 length is 15 residues. CDR3 nucleotide sequence: TGTGCCATCAGTGAGGGGACAGTCGCACGTTATGGCTACACCTTC. This codes for CAISEGTVARYGYTF.

V usage is TRBV7-9 and J usage is TRBJ1-4; tentatively, D is TRBD1 (6 bases). The CDR3 has 16 residues. V lost 1 base and J lost 2, with 11 bases in between. CDR1 is SEHNR and CDR2 is FQNEAQ in the germline V gene (reference sequence). Written as DNA, the CDR3 is TGTGCCAGCAGCTTAGGCCCGGGGGCTACTAATGAAAAACTGTTTTTT. It yields the protein CASSLGPGATNEKLFF.

This clonotype was observed many times. The rearrangement links TRBV10-2 to TRBJ2-7, with D perhaps given as TRBD1 or TRBD2 (5 bases each). V lost 3 bases to trimming and J lost 2 bases, with 14 bases between them. This CDR3 is built from 15 residues. The V gene's germline CDR1 is WSHSY and CDR2 SAAADI. CDR3 loop: CASSDRRKGPYEQYF. The CDR3 nucleotides are TGCGCCAGCAGTGACAGGCGAAAGGGACCCTACGAGCAGTACTTC.

This clonotype has more than one count but fewer than ten. The V and J genes are TRBV3-1 and TRBJ1-1; D is uncertain. The CDR3 spans 13 residues. In germline, CDR1 is LGHDT, CDR2 YNNKEL (reference sequence). V was cut by 1 base and J by 4 bases, with 7 bases left in between. The CDR3 DNA follows: TGTGCCAGCAGCCAAGGGACCCCCACTGAAGCTTTCTTT. It codes for CASSQGTPTEAFF.

This sequence joins TRBV12-3 or TRBV12-4 and TRBJ1-2; D uncertain. V shed 6 bases and J shed 4 bases, with 18 bases lying between them. The CDR3 is 15 residues long. CDR3 DNA sequence: TGTGCCAGCAGCCTATCCCCCGGGCCTATCTATGGCTACACCTTC. Translation: CASSLSPGPIYGYTF.

This clonotype was detected a few times. The V call is TRBV2, the J call TRBJ2-3; TRBD2 matches at 14 bases. Trimming removed 5 bases from V and 5 bases from J; junction bases left unmatched: 6. The germline gives CDR1 SNHLY, CDR2 FYNNEI. There are 16 residues in the CDR3. In DNA form, the CDR3 reads TGTGCCAGCAGTCCGGGACTAGCGGGAGCGTTAGATACGCAGTATTTT. Translation gives CASSPGLAGALDTQYF.

Ten or more counts support this clonotype. The chain links TRBV2 to TRBJ2-7; 7 positions agree with TRBD1. The CDR3 runs to 15 residues. V lost 9 bases, J lost 0 bases, and 11 bases stayed unmatched. The germline gives CDR1 SNHLY, CDR2 FYNNEI. The DNA for the CDR3 is TGTGCCAGTTGCCCGGACAGGCTACACTCCTACGAGCAGTACTTC. Amino acid sequence: CASCPDRLHSYEQYF.

The sample holds many counts of this clonotype. This chain uses TRBV11-2 with TRBJ1-1; 7 bases agree with TRBD1. V lost 0 bases to trimming and J lost 3 bases; unmatched junction nucleotides: 4. The CDR3 consists of 15 residues. Germline loops: CDR1 SGHAT, CDR2 FQNNGV. As DNA, the CDR3 is TGTGCCAGCAGCTTAGAGACAGGGTGGGACACTGAAGCTTTCTTT. It is translated as CASSLETGWDTEAFF. Supplemented by reference TRBV11-2 and TRBJ1-1, the full variable domain reads EAGVAQSPRYKIIEKRQSVAFWCNPISGHATLYWYQQILGQGPKLLIQFQNNGVVDDSQLPKDRFSAERLKGVDSTLKIQPAKLEDSAVYLCASSLETGWDTEAFFGQGTRLTVV.

The chain uses TRBV6-5 and TRBJ2-7; perhaps TRBD1 as D (5 bases). Germline values: CDR1 MNHEY, CDR2 SVGAGI. The V end lost 6 bases, the J end lost 7 bases, and 10 bases lay between the germline ends. The CDR3 length is 11 residues. CDR3 DNA sequence: TGTGCCAGCAGGTCAGGGTTTGAGCAGTACTTC. Protein product: CASRSGFEQYF.

A remark on this clonotype: Likely a read error: the CDR3 ends without its conserved phenylalanine or tryptophan. The DNA is omitted, as the CDR3 cannot be located on it reliably, and the CDR3 follows TCRdb's listing. The chain recombines TRBV15 with TRBJ1-6; the D segment call TRBD1 is taken from the table without a DNA check. From germline, CDR1 is LNHNV and CDR2 YYDKDF (reference sequence). The CDR3 is 11 amino acids in total, end residues counted. This CDR3 is CATSGSTEHPY.

This clonotype was counted many times. The V and J genes are TRBV25-1 and TRBJ2-2; no clear D. The V end was cut by 4 bases, the J end by 6 bases, with 12 bases between. The CDR3 has 14 amino acids. The germline V gene encodes CDR1 MGHDK and CDR2 SYGVNS. The CDR3 here is CASSGLGNSGELFF. In nucleotides, the CDR3 is TGTGCCAGCAGTGGTCTAGGAAACTCCGGGGAGCTGTTTTTT.

This clonotype was seen ten or more times. The chain's CDR3 is CASSQEVELRFSPLHF. The CDR3 DNA reads as TGCGCCAGCAGCCAAGAGGTCGAGCTGAGATTTTCACCCCTCCACTTT. The V gene is TRBV4-1, the J gene TRBJ1-6; D is unclear. Per the germline V gene, CDR1 is MGHRA and CDR2 is YSYEKL. This CDR3 is built from 16 residues. V lost 0 bases, J lost 9 bases, and 15 bases lay in between.

This clonotype has ten or more counts. The rearrangement joins TRBV12-3 or TRBV12-4 to TRBJ2-5; no definite D call. CDR3 length: 14 residues. The V gene lost 6 bases and the J gene lost 5 bases, with 16 bases spanning the gap. The CDR3 region is CASSPPSRIETQYF. The CDR3 DNA reads as TGTGCCAGCAGCCCCCCCAGCCGCATCGAGACCCAGTACTTC.